These T cell receptor beta chains were read from a single sample in a study of blood T cell repertoires in COVID-19. Profiled with immunoSEQ multiplex PCR; TCRdb holds only in-frame clones, not every one. The sample yields about 220,000 clones, 82% seen once. Sequenced input: peripheral blood. These receptors were collected from a woman aged 70-85 years with COVID-19, enrolled during active disease. Each CDR3 is given with its conserved first and last residue. A D gene is named only where the DNA matches it firmly. Size is stated for part of the rows, as once, few or many counts, or as a class when the clone is expanded.

>TRBD2|TRBV29-1|TRBJ2-2|once
TGCAGCGTTGAAAGTGGGAGGGCCGCCGGGGAGCTGTTTTTT
CSVESGRAAGELFF
>NA|TRBV7-8|TRBJ2-7|NA
TGTGCCAGCAGCCTAACCGAGGACGAGCAGTACTTC
CASSLTEDEQYF
>NA|TRBV6-5|TRBJ2-2|few
TGTGCCAGCAGAAGGCAGGGGAACACCGGGGAGCTGTTTTTT
CASRRQGNTGELFF
>TRBD2|TRBV7-9|TRBJ2-3|once
TGTGCCAGCAGCTCTAGGCTGGGACTAGCGGGCACAGATACGCAGTATTTT
CASSSRLGLAGTDTQYF
>TRBD2|TRBV7-9|TRBJ2-1|NA
TGTGCCAGCAGTCTAGCGGGAGTTCGACCCAATGAGCAGTTCTTC
CASSLAGVRPNEQFF
>TRBD1|TRBV5-1|TRBJ2-7|NA
TGCGCCAGCAGCTTGCCCCCGGGACAGGGACCCTACGAGCAGTACTTC
CASSLPPGQGPYEQYF
>NA|TRBV10-3|TRBJ2-5|NA
TGTGCCATCCGCCCGGACACGAAAGAGACCCAGTACTTC
CAIRPDTKETQYF
>NA|TRBV29-1|TRBJ2-3|NA
TGCAGCGCGGCAGGGGTTAGCACAGATACGCAGTATTTT
CSAAGVSTDTQYF
>NA|TRBV7-2|TRBJ1-5|NA
TGTGCCAGCAGCTTAGATCGCCAGTATAGCAATCAGCCCCAGCATTTT
CASSLDRQYSNQPQHF
>NA|TRBV12-3/TRBV12-4|TRBJ2-3|NA
TGTGCCAGCAGTTTAGTAGCCCCAGATACGCAGTATTTT
CASSLVAPDTQYF
>NA|TRBV6-5|TRBJ1-3|NA
TGTGCCGCGGGGGCTTCTGGAAACACCATATATTTT
CAAGASGNTIYF
>NA|TRBV21-1|TRBJ2-7|NA
TGTGCCAGCAGCCACCGGGGGTCCGGGGATCTCCACGAGCAGTACTTC
CASSHRGSGDLHEQYF
>TRBD1|TRBV29-1|TRBJ2-7|NA
TGCAGCGTTGAAGAACAGCAGACAGGGGGCGAGCAGTACTTC
CSVEEQQTGGEQYF
>NA|TRBV25-1|TRBJ2-1|NA
TGTGCCAGCAGTGAAGCGGGACTTGAGGGTAATGAGCAGTTCTTC
CASSEAGLEGNEQFF
>TRBD1|TRBV2|TRBJ1-3|NA
TGTGCCAGCAGTGACCCGCCGGGACAGGTAACCACCTCTGGAAACACCATATATTTT
CASSDPPGQVTTSGNTIYF
>NA|TRBV7-2|TRBJ1-1|NA
TGTGCCAGCAGCTTAGTAAATAGAGGGGAAGCTTTCTTT
CASSLVNRGEAFF
>TRBD1|TRBV3-1/TRBV3-2|TRBJ1-2|NA
TGTGCCAGCAGCCAGAGGACAGGGGGCGCCCTGAGGGGCTACACCTTC
CASSQRTGGALRGYTF